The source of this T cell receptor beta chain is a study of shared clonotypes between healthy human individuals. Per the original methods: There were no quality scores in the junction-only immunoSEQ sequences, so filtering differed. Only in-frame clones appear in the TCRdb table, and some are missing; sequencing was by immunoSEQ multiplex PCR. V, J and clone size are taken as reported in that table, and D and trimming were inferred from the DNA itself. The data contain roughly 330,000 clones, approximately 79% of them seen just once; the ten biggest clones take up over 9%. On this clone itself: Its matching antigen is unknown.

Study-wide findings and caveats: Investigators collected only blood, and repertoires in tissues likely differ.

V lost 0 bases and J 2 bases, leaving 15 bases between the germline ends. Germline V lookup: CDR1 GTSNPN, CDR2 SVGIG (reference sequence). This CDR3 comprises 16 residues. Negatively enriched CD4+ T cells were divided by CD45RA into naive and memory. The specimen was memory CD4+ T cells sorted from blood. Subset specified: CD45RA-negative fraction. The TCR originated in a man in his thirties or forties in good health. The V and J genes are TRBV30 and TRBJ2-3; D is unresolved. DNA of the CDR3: TGTGCCTGGAGTGTTGGTATCCAGCGCAACACAGATACGCAGTATTTT. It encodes CAWSVGIQRNTDTQYF.